Listed below are T cell receptor beta chains from one sample, sequenced in a study of shared T cell receptors in the human thymus. Profiled with immunoSEQ multiplex PCR; TCRdb holds only in-frame clones, not every one. The repertoire holds about 660,000 clones, with 70% to 90% as singletons. This same sample was also part of a study on human thymus T cells.

Sequenced material: thymocytes. All receptors derive from a boy younger than two with a congenital heart defect. CDR3s include the opening cysteine and the closing phenylalanine or tryptophan. A D gene is named only where the DNA matches it firmly. The size field is filled for only some rows; it gives once, few, many or a size class.

v_gene,j_gene,d_gene,abundance,CDR3aa,CDR3nt
TRBV5-4,TRBJ2-7,TRBD1,once,CASSQKNRDRGHEQYF,TGTGCCAGCAGCCAAAAGAACCGGGACAGGGGTCACGAGCAGTACTTC
TRBV9,TRBJ1-1,.,once,CASSERQDAMNTEAFF,TGTGCCAGCAGCGAAAGACAGGACGCCATGAACACTGAAGCTTTCTTT
TRBV19,TRBJ2-7,.,.,CASSSMTGWNEQYF,TGTGCCAGTAGTTCCATGACAGGTTGGAACGAGCAGTACTTC
TRBV19,TRBJ2-7,TRBD2,.,CASSIAGGRAGRNEQYF,TGTGCCAGTAGTATAGCCGGCGGGAGGGCCGGAAGGAACGAGCAGTACTTC
TRBV6-6,TRBJ1-2,.,.,CASSYIGENYGYTF,TGTGCCAGCAGTTACATAGGGGAAAACTATGGCTACACCTTC
TRBV10-2,TRBJ1-3,.,.,CASSTRIAGNTIYF,TGCGCCAGCAGTACGAGGATAGCGGGAAACACCATATATTTT
TRBV6-6,TRBJ1-1,.,.,CASSQIQLNTEAFF,TGTGCCAGCAGTCAAATCCAACTCAACACTGAAGCTTTCTTT
TRBV6-5,TRBJ1-1,.,once,CASSYDRQGVNTEAFF,TGTGCCAGCAGTTATGATCGGCAGGGCGTGAACACTGAAGCTTTCTTT
TRBV19,TRBJ2-3,TRBD1,.,CASTGGDTQYF,TGTGCCAGTACAGGGGGCGATACGCAGTATTTT
TRBV29-1,TRBJ2-7,TRBD1,.,CSVDTGQGLTYEQYF,TGCAGCGTTGACACGGGACAGGGGCTAACCTACGAGCAGTACTTC
TRBV9,TRBJ2-5,TRBD1,.,CASSGPQGTQETQYF,TGTGCCAGCAGCGGCCCACAGGGGACCCAAGAGACCCAGTACTTC
TRBV28,TRBJ2-7,TRBD2,.,CASSLLTSGGTYEQYF,TGTGCCAGCAGTTTATTAACTAGCGGAGGGACCTACGAGCAGTACTTC
TRBV5-6,TRBJ2-3,TRBD1,.,CASSFNRGRLADTQYF,TGTGCCAGCAGCTTCAACAGGGGGCGCCTCGCAGATACGCAGTATTTT
TRBV2,TRBJ2-1,.,.,CASSARSSYNEQFF,TGTGCCAGCAGTGCGCGGAGCTCCTACAATGAGCAGTTCTTC
TRBV15,TRBJ1-1,.,.,CATSRGGNRVADTEAFF,TGTGCCACCAGCAGAGGCGGGAACCGGGTAGCGGACACTGAAGCTTTCTTT
TRBV15,TRBJ1-2,TRBD1,.,CATSRDGDRATNYGYTF,TGTGCCACCAGCAGAGATGGGGACAGGGCGACTAACTATGGCTACACCTTC
TRBV10-3,TRBJ2-3,TRBD2,.,CAISNDGLAGYTDTQYF,TGTGCCATCTCAAACGACGGGCTAGCGGGCTACACAGATACGCAGTATTTT
TRBV28,TRBJ2-3,TRBD2,.,CASSTWTSGTGTDTQYF,TGTGCCAGCAGTACCTGGACTAGCGGGACGGGGACAGATACGCAGTATTTT
TRBV2,TRBJ2-7,TRBD2,.,CASIGVGLAPAEQYF,TGTGCCAGCATCGGTGTCGGACTAGCGCCGGCCGAGCAGTACTTC
TRBV6-5,TRBJ1-1,.,.,CASSYRRSALTEAFF,TGTGCCAGCAGTTACCGCAGGTCCGCCCTTACTGAAGCTTTCTTT
TRBV6-5,TRBJ1-2,TRBD1,few,CASTGPGGYGYTF,TGTGCCAGCACGGGGCCAGGGGGCTATGGCTACACCTTC
TRBV11-2,TRBJ1-1,TRBD1,.,CASSKSRGRNTEAFF,TGTGCCAGCAGTAAAAGCAGGGGGCGAAACACTGAAGCTTTCTTT
TRBV13,TRBJ1-2,.,.,CASSSRARSGYTF,TGTGCCAGCAGCTCCAGGGCAAGAAGTGGCTACACCTTC
TRBV14,TRBJ2-7,.,.,CASSLGGRKLYEQYF,TGTGCCAGCAGCCTCGGGGGGCGGAAGCTCTACGAGCAGTACTTC
TRBV28,TRBJ2-1,.,.,CASSVAATTYNEQFF,TGTGCCAGCAGTGTAGCGGCCACGACCTACAATGAGCAGTTCTTC
TRBV7-6,TRBJ2-7,TRBD2,.,CASSLEPGGEEQYF,TGTGCCAGCAGCTTAGAACCGGGGGGTGAGGAGCAGTACTTC
TRBV11-2,TRBJ2-3,.,.,CASSLMRVGEDTQYF,TGTGCCAGCAGCTTAATGCGGGTCGGAGAAGATACGCAGTATTTT
TRBV11-2,TRBJ1-1,.,.,CASSLDFGGRLNTEAFF,TGTGCCAGCAGCTTAGATTTCGGGGGGCGATTGAACACTGAAGCTTTCTTT
TRBV27,TRBJ1-5,TRBD1,once,CASSFSPGQGTHQPQHF,TGTGCCAGCAGTTTCAGTCCGGGACAGGGGACCCATCAGCCCCAGCATTTT
TRBV5-1,TRBJ2-7,TRBD1,.,CATPTGTGTYEQYF,TGCGCCACCCCAACCGGGACAGGGACCTACGAGCAGTACTTC
TRBV28,TRBJ2-7,TRBD1,.,CASSWTGLFEQYF,TGTGCCAGCAGTTGGACAGGACTCTTCGAGCAGTACTTC
TRBV10-3,TRBJ1-1,.,.,CAISEVRAEAFF,TGTGCCATCAGTGAGGTTCGTGCTGAAGCTTTCTTT
TRBV28,TRBJ2-1,.,.,CASSLSRSGNEQFF,TGTGCCAGCAGTTTGTCTAGGTCCGGGAATGAGCAGTTCTTC
TRBV5-4,TRBJ1-1,.,.,CASSLRGLDTEAFF,TGTGCCAGCAGCTTGAGGGGACTTGACACTGAAGCTTTCTTT
TRBV5-6,TRBJ1-5,.,.,CASSFRGGVDQPQHF,TGTGCCAGCAGCTTCCGGGGGGGGGTCGATCAGCCCCAGCATTTT
TRBV4-1,TRBJ2-5,TRBD2,.,CASSQEGRGGLETQYF,TGCGCCAGCAGCCAAGAAGGGCGGGGGGGTTTAGAGACCCAGTACTTC
TRBV5-6,TRBJ2-3,TRBD2,.,CASSFLDPGTSGTDTQYF,TGTGCCAGCAGCTTTCTGGACCCCGGGACTAGCGGCACAGATACGCAGTATTTT
TRBV11-2,TRBJ2-3,TRBD2,.,CASSFDKLAGITDTQYF,TGTGCCAGCAGCTTTGACAAACTAGCGGGAATCACAGATACGCAGTATTTT
TRBV2,TRBJ2-7,.,.,CASRELQGYEQYF,TGTGCCAGCAGAGAACTTCAGGGATACGAGCAGTACTTC
TRBV11-3,TRBJ2-2,.,.,CASSRQTAGRGGTGELFF,TGTGCCAGCAGCCGTCAGACAGCGGGTCGAGGTGGCACCGGGGAGCTGTTTTTT
TRBV27,TRBJ1-4,.,.,CASSQQGLGEKLFF,TGTGCCAGCAGCCAGCAGGGACTGGGTGAAAAACTGTTTTTT
TRBV12-5,TRBJ1-5,TRBD1,.,CASGLGMTGRSNQPQHF,TGTGCTAGTGGTTTGGGAATGACAGGGAGGAGCAATCAGCCCCAGCATTTT